This is a list of T cell receptor beta chains from one sample in a study of regulatory T cells in long-lasting Graves disease. TCRdb re-analysed the multiplex PCR reads in MiXCR, keeping a single row per CDR3 protein. The profile shows hundreds of thousands of distinct CDR3 sequences, about 16% of them singletons. These records were also assigned to another study, of T cells in Graves' hyperthyroidism and ophthalmopathy.

Material: peripheral blood mononuclear cells (PBMCs), obtained at new diagnosis, from a patient treated with antithyroid drugs. These receptors all stem from a woman between 25 and 40 years old with Graves disease. Each CDR3 is given with its conserved first and last residue. The D gene is left open where the match is weak. Where a row states a size, it is once, few, many or the class of an expanded clone; other rows omit it.

cdr3_nt cdr3_aa j_call v_call d_call clone_size cdr3_length
TGTGCCAGCAGTTGCGGATCCCTCGGGCAGGGGGCTTGTTCCGGAAACACCATATATTTT CASSCGSLGQGACSGNTIYF TRBJ1-3 TRBV6-5 TRBD1 . 20
TGTGCCAGCAGCCACTCCCTAGCGGTAAGGTACGAGCAGTACTTC CASSHSLAVRYEQYF TRBJ2-7 TRBV14 TRBD2 . 15
TGTGCCAGCAGGGGGGCTGGGGAGACCCAGTACTTC CASRGAGETQYF TRBJ2-5 TRBV6-1 . few 12
TGTGCCTGGAGTCACGTGTACCAAGAGACCCAGTACTTC CAWSHVYQETQYF TRBJ2-5 TRBV30 . . 13
TGTGCCAGCAGTGATCAACAGGGGGCTGAGCCCCAGCATTTT CASSDQQGAEPQHF TRBJ1-5 TRBV2 TRBD1 many 14
TGTGCCAGCAGCTTGGGACTAGCGGGAGGTGGGGAGCAGTTCTTC CASSLGLAGGGEQFF TRBJ2-1 TRBV7-9 TRBD2 many 15
TGTGCCAGCGCCCAGCAGATGAACACTGAAGCTTTCTTT CASAQQMNTEAFF TRBJ1-1 TRBV5-5 . few 13
TGTGCCAGCAGCTTGTTTCGGATAGACCAAGAGACCCAGTACTTC CASSLFRIDQETQYF TRBJ2-5 TRBV7-8 . many 15
TGCGCCAGCAGCTACCTGGTGGGTGGGGGCAATGAAAAACTGTTTTTT CASSYLVGGGNEKLFF TRBJ1-4 TRBV5-1 . few 16
TGTGCCAGCAGCCCACAGCCAGGGCGGGAGCAGTACTTC CASSPQPGREQYF TRBJ2-7 TRBV9 . . 13
TGTGCCAGTAGTACCATGGGGGCCAACGTCCTGACTTTC CASSTMGANVLTF TRBJ2-6 TRBV19 . few 13
TGTGCCAGCAGCTTAGTTAGCGGGCGGCAAGAGACCCAGTACTTC CASSLVSGRQETQYF TRBJ2-5 TRBV7-2 TRBD2 many 15
TGTGCCAGCAGCTTAGGACAGGGGGCATACATTCAGTACTTC CASSLGQGAYIQYF TRBJ2-4 TRBV11-1 TRBD1 many 14
TGTGCCAGCAGTTTAGAGCCCGGGGGGACTGGGGCCAACGTCCTGACTTTC CASSLEPGGTGANVLTF TRBJ2-6 TRBV12-3/TRBV12-4 TRBD2 many 17
TGTGCCAGCAGTCGGACAGGGTGGATGACCCAGTACTTC CASSRTGWMTQYF TRBJ2-5 TRBV2 TRBD1 many 13
TGTGCCAGCAGTGAAGTGGACAGAGCCTACGAGCAGTACTTC CASSEVDRAYEQYF TRBJ2-7 TRBV6-2/TRBV6-3 . many 14
TGTGCCAGCAGTACACAGAGCAATCAGCCCCAGCATTTT CASSTQSNQPQHF TRBJ1-5 TRBV12-3/TRBV12-4 . many 13
TGTGCCTGGACCCCAGCTAGGGCGGGAAACACCATATATTTT CAWTPARAGNTIYF TRBJ1-3 TRBV30 . . 14
TGCAGTGCTAGTCGGACGGACAATAATGAAAAACTGTTTTTT CSASRTDNNEKLFF TRBJ1-4 TRBV20-1 . many 14
TGTGCCAGCAGCTTTGTGAGGTTGCCTGGGGAGCAGTACTTC CASSFVRLPGEQYF TRBJ2-7 TRBV5-6 . once 14
TGTGCCAGCGGGGGGGGGAGGATAAGCGGGAGTTCGGTCGAGACCCAGTACTTC CASGGGRISGSSVETQYF TRBJ2-5 TRBV7-2 TRBD2 . 18
TGTACCAGCAGTTTGGTCACCGGGGAGCTGTTTTTT CTSSLVTGELFF TRBJ2-2 TRBV28 . . 12
TGCAGTGCCACGAAAGAAAATGAAAAACTGTTTTTT CSATKENEKLFF TRBJ1-4 TRBV20-1 . few 12
TGTGCCAGCGAACTTCTTACAGGAAACCCCGAGCAGTACTTC CASELLTGNPEQYF TRBJ2-7 TRBV2 . many 14
TGCAGTGCTAGAGAAACCACAGGCGGTGGGGCCAACGTCCTGACTTTC CSARETTGGGANVLTF TRBJ2-6 TRBV20-1 . . 16
TGCGCCAGTAGACTAGCGGGACCCACAGATACGCAGTATTTT CASRLAGPTDTQYF TRBJ2-3 TRBV10-2 TRBD2 . 14
TGTGCCAGCAGCCAACGGACAGGGGGAAAAGAGACCCAGTACTTC CASSQRTGGKETQYF TRBJ2-5 TRBV28 TRBD1 few 15
TGCAGTGCTAGAGATTCCAGGAACTCCTATAATTCACCCCTCCACTTT CSARDSRNSYNSPLHF TRBJ1-6 TRBV20-1 . . 16
TGTGCCAGCAGCTTAGCAGGTACAATAGCTTTCTTT CASSLAGTIAFF TRBJ1-1 TRBV11-2 . many 12
TGTGCCAGCAACCGCATGGTGGATACGCAGTATTTT CASNRMVDTQYF TRBJ2-3 TRBV6-1 . . 12
TGTGCCAGCAGCCATCCGCCCGGTAGCGGGAGGGTGAATGAGCAGTTCTTC CASSHPPGSGRVNEQFF TRBJ2-1 TRBV28 TRBD2 many 17
TGCAGCGTCCGGGAGGTCCGGGGCACTGAAGCTTTCTTT CSVREVRGTEAFF TRBJ1-1 TRBV29-1 . few 13
TGTGCCAGTAGTGGCCCTCCCGGGACTAGCGGCACAGATACGCAGTATTTT CASSGPPGTSGTDTQYF TRBJ2-3 TRBV19 TRBD2 . 17
TGTGCCAGCGCCAGGACAGGGGGCATCACTGAAGCTTTCTTT CASARTGGITEAFF TRBJ1-1 TRBV12-3/TRBV12-4 TRBD1 many 14
TGTGCCTGGAGTAGAGGGGCCGGGACTAAGAGTACGAGGGGCTACACCTTC CAWSRGAGTKSTRGYTF TRBJ1-2 TRBV30 . . 17
TGTGCCAGCAGTGAAGTTGTCCTAATGGACTATGGCTACACCTTC CASSEVVLMDYGYTF TRBJ1-2 TRBV6-1 . many 15
TGTGCCAGCAGCGCATCTAGCGTGTCGGCCGATGAGCAGTTCTTC CASSASSVSADEQFF TRBJ2-1 TRBV7-9 . . 15
TGTGCCAGCAGCCGTCAGTCCTCTGATGACAATGAGCAGTTCTTC CASSRQSSDDNEQFF TRBJ2-1 TRBV7-9 . . 15
TGCGCCAGCAGCTTGCAGGGCTCGAGCTCCTACAATGAGCAGTTCTTC CASSLQGSSSYNEQFF TRBJ2-1 TRBV5-1 . many 16
TGCAGCGCCCTGGGACCCGTGGGCGGGTACTACGAGCAGTGCTTC CSALGPVGGYYEQCF TRBJ2-7 TRBV29-1 . . 15
TGTGCCAGCTCAGCCTTTAGCCAGAGAGTCGGGGAGCTGTTTTTT CASSAFSQRVGELFF TRBJ2-2 TRBV18 . . 15